This TCR beta chain appears in the sequencing data of a study of OX40 agonist ivuxolimab in advanced cancers. Looking at the study overall: Patients were given ivuxolimab, an antibody that agonizes OX40 (CD134). Enrollees could have had prior anti-PD-1, anti-PD-L1 or anti-CTLA-4 therapy, which under 50% had received.

The method was immunoSEQ multiplex PCR; TCRdb's version includes in-frame clones alone and lacks a portion of them. Of over 45,000 clones in the sample, around nine tenths are singletons; the top ten hold around 1.4%. J gave up 2 bases and V 4 bases, and 7 bases lay outside the gene matches. The CDR3 has 15 residues. Germline CDR1 SGHTA, CDR2 FQGNSA. The TCR comes from an adult with an advanced solid tumor such as melanoma, head and neck, liver or kidney cancer. The sequenced sample was CD4+ or CD8+ T cells sorted from blood, obtained in a trial of the OX40 agonist ivuxolimab. V is TRBV7-2 and J is TRBJ2-7, with 8 bases identical to TRBD1. The CDR3 loop reads CASSSAVGQAYEQYF. DNA for the CDR3: TGTGCCAGCAGCTCCGCCGTGGGACAGGCCTACGAGCAGTACTTC.